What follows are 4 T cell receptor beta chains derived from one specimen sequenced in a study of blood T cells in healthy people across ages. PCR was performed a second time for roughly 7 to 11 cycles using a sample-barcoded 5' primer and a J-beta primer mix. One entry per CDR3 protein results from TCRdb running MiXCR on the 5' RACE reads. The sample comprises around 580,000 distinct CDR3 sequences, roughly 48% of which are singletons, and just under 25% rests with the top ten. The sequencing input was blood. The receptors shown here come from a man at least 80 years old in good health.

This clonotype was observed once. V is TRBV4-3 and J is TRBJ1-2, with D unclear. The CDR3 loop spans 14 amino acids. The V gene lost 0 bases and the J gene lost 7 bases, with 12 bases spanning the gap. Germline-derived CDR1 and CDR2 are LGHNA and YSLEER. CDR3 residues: CASSQDMGVSGYTF. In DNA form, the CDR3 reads TGCGCCAGCAGCCAAGATATGGGCGTTTCTGGCTACACCTTC.

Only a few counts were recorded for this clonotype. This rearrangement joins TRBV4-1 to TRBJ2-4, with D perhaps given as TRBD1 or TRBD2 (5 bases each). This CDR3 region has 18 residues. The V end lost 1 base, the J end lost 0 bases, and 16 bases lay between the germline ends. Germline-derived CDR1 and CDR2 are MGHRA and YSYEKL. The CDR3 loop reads CASSQAFGAGLAKNIQYF. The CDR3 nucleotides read TGCGCCAGCAGCCAAGCCTTCGGGGCGGGTTTAGCCAAAAACATTCAGTACTTC.

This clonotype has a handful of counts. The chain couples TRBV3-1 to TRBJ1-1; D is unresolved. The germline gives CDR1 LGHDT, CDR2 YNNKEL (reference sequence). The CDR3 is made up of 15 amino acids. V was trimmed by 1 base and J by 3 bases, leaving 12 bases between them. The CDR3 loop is CASSQVPGPDTEAFF. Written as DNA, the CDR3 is TGTGCCAGCAGCCAAGTCCCAGGACCGGACACTGAAGCTTTCTTT.

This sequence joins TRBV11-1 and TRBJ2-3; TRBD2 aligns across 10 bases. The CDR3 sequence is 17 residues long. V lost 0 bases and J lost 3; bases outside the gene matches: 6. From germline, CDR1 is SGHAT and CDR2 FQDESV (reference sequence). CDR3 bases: TGTGCCAGCAGCTTAGCGGAGCGGGGGGGCGGAACAGATACGCAGTATTTT. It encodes CASSLAERGGGTDTQYF.